The rows below give T cell receptor beta chains drawn from one sample of a study of OX40 agonist ivuxolimab in advanced cancers. Only in-frame clones appear in the TCRdb table, and some are missing; sequencing was by immunoSEQ multiplex PCR. Among roughly 56,000 clones listed, 75% to 90% were seen once. The sample consisted of CD4+ or CD8+ T cells sorted from blood, taken in a trial of the OX40 agonist ivuxolimab. The source of these receptors is an adult with an advanced solid tumor such as melanoma, head and neck, liver or kidney cancer. CDR3s include the opening cysteine and the closing phenylalanine or tryptophan. A D gene is named only where the DNA matches it firmly.

d_call: -
v_call: TRBV10-2
j_call: TRBJ2-1
cdr3_nt: TGCGCCAGCAGTGAGCCGGACAGCAACTCCTACAATGAGCAGTTCTTC
cdr3_aa: CASSEPDSNSYNEQFF

d_call: TRBD2
v_call: TRBV4-2
j_call: TRBJ2-3
cdr3_nt: TGTGCCAGCAGCCAAGAGGATTTTGTAGCGGGAGAAGATACGCAGTATTTT
cdr3_aa: CASSQEDFVAGEDTQYF

d_call: TRBD1
v_call: TRBV5-1
j_call: TRBJ1-5
cdr3_nt: TGCGCCAGCAGCTTGACAGGGGAGAATCAGCCCCAGCATTTT
cdr3_aa: CASSLTGENQPQHF

d_call: -
v_call: TRBV19
j_call: TRBJ1-5
cdr3_nt: TGTGCCACCTCCCCCTTGGGAGGCAATAGCAATCAGCCCCAGCATTTT
cdr3_aa: CATSPLGGNSNQPQHF

d_call: -
v_call: TRBV13
j_call: TRBJ1-1
cdr3_nt: TGTGCCAGCAGCTTTTTCGATACTGAAGCTTTCTTT
cdr3_aa: CASSFFDTEAFF

d_call: -
v_call: TRBV10-3
j_call: TRBJ1-4
cdr3_nt: TGTGCCATCAGTGTTACAGGGCCAGAAAAACTGTTTTTT
cdr3_aa: CAISVTGPEKLFF

d_call: TRBD1
v_call: TRBV4-1
j_call: TRBJ2-7
cdr3_nt: TGCGCCAGCAGCCCCCGGGACAGGGGCAGCTCCTACGAGCAGTACTTC
cdr3_aa: CASSPRDRGSSYEQYF

d_call: -
v_call: TRBV9
j_call: TRBJ2-5
cdr3_nt: TGTGCCAGCTCACAGGGCCTCCAAGAGACCCAGTACTTC
cdr3_aa: CASSQGLQETQYF

d_call: -
v_call: TRBV5-1
j_call: TRBJ2-7
cdr3_nt: TGCGCCAGCAAAGGGGAGTCCTACGAGCAGTACTTC
cdr3_aa: CASKGESYEQYF

d_call: TRBD2
v_call: TRBV10-3
j_call: TRBJ2-7
cdr3_nt: TGTGCCATCAGTGAGAGCCTAGCGGGCAGTCACGAGCAGTACTTC
cdr3_aa: CAISESLAGSHEQYF

d_call: -
v_call: TRBV19
j_call: TRBJ2-7
cdr3_nt: TGTGCCAGTAGTATAAGCGATCTTACCGAGCAGTACTTC
cdr3_aa: CASSISDLTEQYF

d_call: -
v_call: TRBV6-6
j_call: TRBJ2-7
cdr3_nt: TGTGCCAGCAGTTACCACGACGGTTACGAGCAGTACTTC
cdr3_aa: CASSYHDGYEQYF

d_call: TRBD1
v_call: TRBV2
j_call: TRBJ1-3
cdr3_nt: TGTGCCAGCAAGGGTCCCGGGACAGGGTACTCTGGAAACACCATATATTTT
cdr3_aa: CASKGPGTGYSGNTIYF

d_call: TRBD2
v_call: TRBV6-1
j_call: TRBJ2-2
cdr3_nt: TGTGCCAGCAGTAGCGGGAAGGACACCGGGGAGCTGTTTTTT
cdr3_aa: CASSSGKDTGELFF

d_call: -
v_call: TRBV9
j_call: TRBJ2-7
cdr3_nt: TGTGCCAGCAGCCCGGATTCGAGCTCCTACGAGCAGTACTTC
cdr3_aa: CASSPDSSSYEQYF

d_call: -
v_call: TRBV29-1
j_call: TRBJ2-6
cdr3_nt: TGCAGCGTTTTGGCTCGGGACGGAGACTCTGGGGCCAACGTCCTGACTTTC
cdr3_aa: CSVLARDGDSGANVLTF

d_call: TRBD1
v_call: TRBV5-1
j_call: TRBJ2-2
cdr3_nt: TGCGCCAGCGGGAGGACAGGGGGTTACTCCGGGGAGCTGTTTTTT
cdr3_aa: CASGRTGGYSGELFF

d_call: -
v_call: TRBV7-9
j_call: TRBJ2-5
cdr3_nt: TGTGCCAGCAGCGAAGAGCGGCTAGAGACCCAGTACTTC
cdr3_aa: CASSEERLETQYF

d_call: -
v_call: TRBV10-2
j_call: TRBJ2-7
cdr3_nt: TGCGCCACCCTGGGGGCCTACGAGCAGTACTTC
cdr3_aa: CATLGAYEQYF

d_call: TRBD2
v_call: TRBV28
j_call: TRBJ2-3
cdr3_nt: TGTGCCAGCAGTTCCTTCGGACTAGGCGGCACAGATACGCAGTATTTT
cdr3_aa: CASSSFGLGGTDTQYF

d_call: TRBD1
v_call: TRBV28
j_call: TRBJ2-1
cdr3_nt: TGTGCCAGCAGTTTAGGGCAGGGGGCAAATGAGCAGTTCTTC
cdr3_aa: CASSLGQGANEQFF